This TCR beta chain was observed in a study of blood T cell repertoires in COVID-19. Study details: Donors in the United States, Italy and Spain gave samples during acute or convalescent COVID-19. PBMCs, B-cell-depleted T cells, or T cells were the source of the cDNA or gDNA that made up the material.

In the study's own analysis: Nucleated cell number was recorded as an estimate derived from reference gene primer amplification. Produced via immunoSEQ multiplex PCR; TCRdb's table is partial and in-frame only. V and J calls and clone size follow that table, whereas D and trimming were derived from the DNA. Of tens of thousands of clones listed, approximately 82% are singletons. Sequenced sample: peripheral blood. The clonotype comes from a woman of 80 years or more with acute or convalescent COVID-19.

The chain's CDR3 is CSALREATSGYTF. The CDR3 region has the DNA TGCAGCGCCCTCAGGGAGGCGACCTCGGGCTACACCTTC. The chain links TRBV29-1 to TRBJ1-2, with D possibly being TRBD1 (5 bases). The CDR3 is made up of 13 amino acids. V lost 7 bases, J lost 8 bases, and 20 bases lay in between. The germline V gene encodes CDR1 SQVTM and CDR2 ANQGSEA.